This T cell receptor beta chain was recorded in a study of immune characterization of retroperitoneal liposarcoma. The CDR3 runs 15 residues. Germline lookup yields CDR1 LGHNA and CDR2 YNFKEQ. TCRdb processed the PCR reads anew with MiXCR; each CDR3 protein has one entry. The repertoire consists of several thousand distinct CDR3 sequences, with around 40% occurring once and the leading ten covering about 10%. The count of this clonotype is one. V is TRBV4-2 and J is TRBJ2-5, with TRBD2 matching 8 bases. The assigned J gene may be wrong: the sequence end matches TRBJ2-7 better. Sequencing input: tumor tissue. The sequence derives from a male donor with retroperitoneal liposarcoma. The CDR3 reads CASSQAAGGAYEQYF. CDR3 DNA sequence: TGTGCCAGCAGCCAAGCGGCCGGGGGGGCCTACGAGCAGTACTTC.